This record looks at one T cell receptor (beta chain) sequence and its context. The antigen is undetermined. Produced via immunoSEQ multiplex PCR; TCRdb's table is partial and in-frame only. This sample has around 2,000 clones, with approximately 84% found just once. The sample originates from a study of chemoradiotherapy in HPV16-positive cancers. Turning to the study itself: Candidate HPV-specific clones and shared TCR motifs came from a couple of HPV16-positive patients.

The study's findings and limits: Candidate HPV-specific clones and E7-related TCR motifs grew in tumor during treatment. Only a couple of HPV16-positive patients supplied the functional HPV-specificity definition.

This CDR3 has 15 amino acids. The V gene lost 7 bases and the J gene lost 2 bases, with 17 bases spanning the gap. The germline gives CDR1 LNHDA, CDR2 SQIVND (reference sequence). The material sequenced was tumor tissue, taken from a patient who underwent chemoradiotherapy. The sequence was collected from a human donor with HPV-associated anogenital cancer. This chain uses TRBV19 with TRBJ1-1; weak D call: TRBD1 (6 bases). The CDR3 DNA reads TGTGCCAGTAAAAGGGGGTCAGCATCCAACACTGAAGCTTTCTTT. Amino acid sequence: CASKRGSASNTEAFF.